This T cell receptor (beta chain) was captured in a study of blood T cell repertoires in COVID-19. Study in general: Sources were T cells, B-cell-depleted T cells, or PBMCs; the material itself was cDNA or gDNA.

This CDR3 contains 14 residues. CDR1 is MGHDK and CDR2 is SYGVNS in the germline V gene. Trimming took off 1 base at V and 2 bases at J, with 7 bases between the two ends. Clones were sequenced by immunoSEQ multiplex PCR, and TCRdb holds only the in-frame ones, with some missing. Of 100,000 to 120,000 clones listed, about 80% are singletons. The clonotype originates from a woman older than 75 with active or convalescent COVID-19. The V and J genes are TRBV25-1 and TRBJ2-3; D is possibly TRBD1 (6 bases). Input material: peripheral blood. CDR3 loop: CASSEWTATDTQYF. The CDR3 region has the DNA TGTGCCAGCAGTGAATGGACAGCCACAGATACGCAGTATTTT.